This TCR beta chain stems from a study of metastatic and nonmetastatic thyroid tumors. Study-wide points: A significant increase in TCR beta diversity was reportedly seen in malignant thyroid tumors relative to benign nodules, in blood and tumor.

There are 15 residues in the CDR3. Germline-derived CDR1 and CDR2 are ENHRY and SYGVKD. The ends were cut back, 0 bases at V and 1 base at J, with 9 bases in the middle. In its sample, this clone is medium-sized (0.01 to 0.1%). What it recognizes is unknown. Every patient was untreated before thyroid surgery. Original processing notes: Across clinicopathological groups, CDR3 differences served as the basis for building a distant-metastasis classifier for papillary thyroid cancer. TCRdb re-clonotyped the PCR reads via MiXCR. The V and J calls, along with clone size, are taken from TCRdb and not from the paper's own processing. The sample has approximately 28,000 clones, roughly 25% seen once.

The source of this sequence is a female donor with papillary thyroid cancer or a benign thyroid nodule (not recorded which). Some clones in this sample may be carry-over from other donors' samples. Sequencing input: blood. J is TRBJ1-1 and V is TRBV10-3, with D possibly TRBD1 on 6 matching bases. In DNA form, the CDR3 reads TGTGCCATCAGTGAGTCACAGGGCCAGAACACTGAAGCTTTCTTT. It encodes CAISESQGQNTEAFF.